The 27 T cell receptor beta chains below were found in one sample sequenced in a study of post-analysis software for immune sequencing data. Study results and limitations: TRBV5-6, TRBV5-1 and TRBV20-1 belonged to a set of roughly 5 TRBV segments that were more frequent in patients than controls.

These receptors lack a known antigen. Unique molecular identifiers were present in the TCR beta cDNA libraries. TCRdb itself ran the PCR reads through MiXCR, one entry per CDR3 protein. Of about 200,000 distinct CDR3 sequences listed, 29% are singletons. Sequences were obtained from blood. The receptors were sampled from a girl under 18 with multiple sclerosis.

This clonotype was seen ten or more times. This chain joins TRBV12-3 or TRBV12-4 and TRBJ1-5; no firm D call. The CDR3 extends over 12 amino acids. The V and J ends lost 3 bases and 3 bases respectively, with 3 bases between them. CDR3 loop: CASSLNNQPQHF. In DNA, the CDR3 is TGTGCCAGCAGTTTGAACAATCAGCCCCAGCATTTT.

On this clonotype itself: One junction end disagrees with the germline gene, perhaps due to a read error. This chain uses TRBV5-6 with TRBJ1-3; D is possibly TRBD1 (5 bases). There are 14 residues in the CDR3. Germline V gene lookup returns CDR1 SGHDT and CDR2 YYEEEE. CDR3 nucleotide sequence: TGTGCCAGCAGCTTCCAGGGCGCTGGAACCACCATATATTTT. Protein product: CASSFQGAGTTIYF.

The V gene is TRBV4-2, the J gene TRBJ1-4; 9 bases fit TRBD1. The CDR3 length is 18 residues. V lost 0 bases to trimming and J lost 7 bases; unmatched junction nucleotides: 12. Germline V gene lookup returns CDR1 LGHNA and CDR2 YNFKEQ. CDR3 nucleotide sequence: TGTGCCAGCAGCCAAGATCCCGCGGACAGGGGTAAAAGTGAAAAACTGTTTTTT. It encodes CASSQDPADRGKSEKLFF.

The chain is built from TRBV10-3 and TRBJ2-1; 11 positions match TRBD2. Germline CDR1 reads ENHRY; CDR2 reads SYGVKD. The trim removed 4 bases at V and 1 base at J, leaving 9 bases unmatched. This CDR3 region has 18 residues. The CDR3 sequence is CAISALAGGSRSYNEQFF. CDR3 DNA: TGTGCCATCAGTGCCCTAGCGGGAGGATCGAGGTCCTACAATGAGCAGTTCTTC.

The chain carries TRBV7-9 and TRBJ2-1; D not certain. This CDR3 has 14 residues. Trimming stripped 1 base from V and 0 bases from J, with 4 bases between. Germline CDR1 and CDR2: SEHNR and FQNEAQ (reference sequence). The CDR3 DNA sequence: TGTGCCAGCAGCTTAGGAAACTCCTACAATGAGCAGTTCTTC. As protein: CASSLGNSYNEQFF.

The sample holds a few counts of this clonotype. The chain couples TRBV30 to TRBJ1-5, with a possible D match to TRBD1 (5 bases). Trimming shortened V by 3 bases and J by 0 bases, and 6 bases separated the two germline ends. CDR3 length: 13 residues. Per the germline V gene, CDR1 is GTSNPN and CDR2 is SVGIG (reference sequence). This CDR3 reads CAWSRVSNQPQHF. The CDR3 bases are TGTGCCTGGAGCAGGGTTAGCAATCAGCCCCAGCATTTT.

Ten or more counts support this clonotype. This chain connects TRBV5-1 to TRBJ2-5, with D uncertain. This CDR3 comprises 14 residues. The V end was cut by 1 base, the J end by 2 bases, with 9 bases between. The germline gives CDR1 SGHRS, CDR2 YFSETQ. This CDR3 is CASSLSAEQETQYF. The DNA of the CDR3 is TGCGCCAGCAGCTTGTCTGCAGAGCAAGAGACCCAGTACTTC.

This clonotype showed up many times. V is TRBV5-1 and J is TRBJ2-5; D tentatively fits TRBD1 or TRBD2 (5 bases each). The CDR3 totals 14 residues. Germline V gives CDR1 SGHRS, CDR2 YFSETQ. Trimming pared 4 bases from V and 1 base from J, leaving 11 bases between. As DNA, the CDR3 is TGCGCCAGCAGCGACCGGGGCCCCCAAGAGACCCAGTACTTC. Encoded protein: CASSDRGPQETQYF.

This clonotype was counted ten times or more. This chain uses TRBV20-1 with TRBJ2-7; TRBD2 matches at 10 bases. This CDR3 is 15 amino acids long. Germline CDR1 is DFQATT and CDR2 is SNEGSKA (reference sequence). V shed 5 bases and J 5 bases; nucleotides not matched to a gene: 12. CDR3 bases: TGCAGTGCTCCCAATAGCGGGAGGCTGGGTGACGAGCAGTACTTC. Translated: CSAPNSGRLGDEQYF.

This clonotype showed up just a few times. The V call is TRBV7-3, the J call TRBJ2-1; D ambiguous. There are 13 residues in the CDR3. V was cut by 5 bases and J by 5 bases, with 10 bases left in between. Germline V gene data show CDR1 as SGHTA and CDR2 as FQGTGA. This CDR3 is CASSLNTDNEQFF. As DNA, the CDR3 is TGTGCCAGCAGCCTAAACACGGACAATGAGCAGTTCTTC.

The chain joins TRBV11-2 to TRBJ2-3, with D hard to call. The CDR3 consists of 14 residues. Germline V gene data show CDR1 as SGHAT and CDR2 as FQNNGV. V was cut by 5 bases and J by 0 bases, with 9 bases left in between. CDR3 DNA: TGTGCCAGCAGCGGAGCCGGGAGCACAGATACGCAGTATTTT. This codes for CASSGAGSTDTQYF.

V and J are TRBV20-1 and TRBJ1-5, with 9 nucleotides matching TRBD1. Germline V CDR1 and CDR2: DFQATT, SNEGSKA (reference sequence). V shed 5 bases and J 4 bases; nucleotides not matched to a gene: 6. The CDR3 runs 14 residues. CDR3 region: CSAGKGQGNQPQHF. CDR3 coding DNA: TGCAGTGCTGGGAAAGGACAGGGGAATCAGCCCCAGCATTTT.

The table lists this clonotype with many counts. The chain couples TRBV6-2 or TRBV6-3 to TRBJ2-7, with no clear D. This CDR3 is built from 15 residues. The V end lost 5 bases, the J end lost 2 bases, and 16 bases lay between the germline ends. The germline gives CDR1 MNHEY, CDR2 SVGEGT. CDR3 protein: CASSKGVGATYEQYF. Here the CDR3 DNA reads TGTGCCAGCAGTAAGGGCGTGGGCGCCACCTACGAGCAGTACTTC.

Regarding this clonotype: A much larger clone differs from this one at a single base, so this may be a read error. This CDR3 is CASSFRAPEETRYF. CDR3 in DNA: TGCGCCAGCAGCTTTAGGGCGCCCGAAGAGACCCGGTACTTC. The chain links TRBV5-1 to TRBJ2-7; no clear D. Germline loops: CDR1 SGHRS, CDR2 YFSETQ. Trimming took off 2 bases at V and 12 bases at J, with 21 bases between the two ends. The CDR3 contains 14 residues. Using reference TRBV5-1 and TRBJ2-7 for the parts outside the CDR3, the full variable domain is KAGVTQTPRYLIKTRGQQVTLSCSPISGHRSVSWYQQTPGQGLQFLFEYFSETQRNKGNFPGRFSGRQFSNSRSEMNVSTLELGDSALYLCASSFRAPEETRYFGPGTRLTVT.

Concerning this clonotype: An end of the junction does not agree with germline; a read error may underlie this. V is TRBV6-6 and J is TRBJ1-1; no clear D. This CDR3 contains 11 residues. Germline CDR1 reads MNHNY; CDR2 reads SVGAGI (reference sequence). CDR3 coding DNA: TGTCCCAGCACCGCAGACCCTGAAGCTTTCTTT. It translates to CPSTADPEAFF.

This chain joins TRBV7-9 and TRBJ2-7, with 9 nucleotides matching TRBD2. This CDR3 is built from 13 residues. Germline CDR1 and CDR2: SEHNR and FQNEAQ (reference sequence). V trimming: 7 bases; J trimming: 4 bases; junction bases outside the gene matches: 5. CDR3 residues: CASTVAGVYEQYF. CDR3 coding DNA: TGTGCCAGCACCGTAGCGGGGGTTTACGAGCAGTACTTC.

Notes on this clonotype: A much larger clonotype is one base distant, so this may be a read error. The V call is TRBV20-1, the J call TRBJ2-5; 7 bases fit TRBD2. The CDR3 length is 12 residues. The V gene end was trimmed by 2 bases and the J gene end by 11 bases; junction bases not matched to a gene: 8. CDR1 is DFQATT, CDR2 SNEGSKA, per germline (reference sequence). The CDR3 here is CSARTGLDKQYF. DNA of the CDR3: TGCAGTGCTAGAACTGGACTAGACAAGCAGTACTTC.

Worth noting for this clonotype: This could be a read error, since a much larger clone is one nucleotide away. The J gene is TRBJ2-7, the V gene TRBV10-3; D gene ambiguous. V lost 6 bases, J lost 1 base, and 10 bases lay in between. Germline-derived CDR1 and CDR2 are ENHRY and SYGVKD. This CDR3 region has 13 residues. The CDR3 loop reads CAIRAYRSYEQYF. The CDR3 bases are TGTGCCATCAGGGCCTACAGATCCTACGAGCAGTACTTC.

The chain links TRBV5-1 to TRBJ2-6, with TRBD2 matching 8 bases. This CDR3 region has 18 residues. Germline CDR1 and CDR2: SGHRS and YFSETQ. With V trimmed by 4 bases and J by 0 bases, 9 bases remained unmatched. The DNA for the CDR3 is TGCGCCAGCAGCAGCCAGGATAGCGGGGTCTCTGGGGCCAACGTCCTGACTTTC. As protein: CASSSQDSGVSGANVLTF.

Concerning this clonotype itself: A read error may be the cause here, since a much bigger clone is one base away. V usage is TRBV20-1 and J usage is TRBJ2-4; D may correspond to TRBD1 or TRBD2 (9 bases each). The DNA end lines up better with TRBJ2-7; the J call may be wrong. Germline CDR1 reads DFQATT; CDR2 reads SNEGSKA (reference sequence). This CDR3 spans 15 amino acids. CDR3 residues: CSTRLAGQGKYEQYF. CDR3 DNA sequence: TGCAGTACTCGTCTAGCGGGACAGGGTAAATACGAGCAGTACTTC.

This clonotype was seen only a few times. CDR3 protein: CASSWGQGSEAFF. The CDR3 DNA is TGCGCCAGCAGCTGGGGACAGGGGTCTGAAGCTTTCTTT. The chain uses TRBV5-1 and TRBJ1-1, with 10 nucleotides matching TRBD1. The germline V gene has CDR1 SGHRS and CDR2 YFSETQ. The CDR3 covers 13 residues. J gave up 6 bases and V 3 bases, and 2 bases lay outside the gene matches.

This clonotype was found a few times. The chain recombines TRBV12-3 or TRBV12-4 with TRBJ1-2; D perhaps matches TRBD1 (6 bases). The CDR3 has 16 residues. Trimming cost V 1 base and J 2 bases, with 14 bases left between them. CDR3 loop: CASSLGKGGTNYGYTF. The CDR3 DNA reads TGTGCCAGCAGTTTAGGGAAGGGGGGAACAAACTATGGCTACACCTTC.

A few counts support this clonotype. Just one base apart from a much larger clone, this may be a read error. The V gene is TRBV6-6, the J gene TRBJ2-1, with D perhaps TRBD1 (6 bases). Germline V CDR1 and CDR2: MNHNY, SVGAGI (reference sequence). CDR3 length equals 15 residues. Trimming left V 6 bases short and J 4 bases short, with 16 bases between. The CDR3 protein is CASSPPDSAYNEQFF. In nucleotides, the CDR3 is TGTGCCAGCAGCCCCCCGGACAGCGCATACAATGAGCAGTTCTTC.

At least ten counts were recorded for this clonotype. The chain carries TRBV29-1 and TRBJ1-4, with unresolved D. The CDR3 is made up of 12 amino acids. Germline CDR1 reads SQVTM; CDR2 reads ANQGSEA. V was shortened by 4 bases and J by 5 bases, with 8 bases between the two germline ends. The CDR3 DNA reads TGCAGCGTTGCGCTGGGGAATGAAAAACTGTTTTTT. Its protein is CSVALGNEKLFF.

This clonotype was seen repeatedly, ten times or more. This chain joins TRBV28 and TRBJ2-5; no reliable D call. Between the trimmed V and J ends, which lost 2 bases and 4 bases, there was a span of 5 bases. CDR1 and CDR2 (germline): MDHEN, SYDVKM. The CDR3 extends over 12 amino acids. The DNA for the CDR3 is TGTGCCAGCAGTTTAGTCTCAGAGACCCAGTACTTC. This gives the protein CASSLVSETQYF.

This clonotype has at least ten counts. The chain is built from TRBV4-1 and TRBJ2-7; 11 nucleotides agree with TRBD2. This CDR3 region has 16 residues. V trimming: 0 bases; J trimming: 4 bases; junction bases outside the gene matches: 5. Germline V gene lookup returns CDR1 MGHRA and CDR2 YSYEKL. The CDR3 region is CASSQEPSGGKYEQYF. As DNA, the CDR3 is TGCGCCAGCAGCCAAGAGCCTAGCGGGGGGAAATACGAGCAGTACTTC.

The chain is built from TRBV24-1 and TRBJ2-5; unclear D gene. This CDR3 is 16 amino acids long. Germline values: CDR1 KGHDR, CDR2 SFDVKD. Trimming shortened V by 3 bases and J by 5 bases, and 18 bases separated the two germline ends. As DNA, the CDR3 is TGTGCCACCAGTGATCCCACTGAGGTACCCTACGAGACCCAGTACTTC. Translating gives CATSDPTEVPYETQYF.